These 4 T cell receptor beta chains were sequenced from one sample in a study of T cells in Graves' hyperthyroidism and ophthalmopathy. The CDR3 regions of TCR beta were amplified from RNA transcripts. An initial round of RT-PCR targeting the TCR CDR3 relied on the HTBI primer set. A single record per CDR3 protein comes from TCRdb applying MiXCR to the multiplex PCR reads. The profile covers over 150,000 distinct CDR3 sequences, with roughly a sixth appearing a single time and roughly 49% taken by the ten largest. Material: blood. Receptors originate from a woman aged 45-59 years with Graves' hyperthyroidism.

This clonotype was seen only a few times. The genes are TRBV20-1 and TRBJ2-1, with 8 bases lining up with TRBD2. This CDR3 comprises 15 residues. The V gene's germline CDR1 is DFQATT and CDR2 SNEGSKA (reference sequence). The V segment lost 1 base and the J segment 7 bases; nucleotides outside the gene matches: 9. The CDR3 region is CSARVEPGGPNEQFF. CDR3 nucleotide sequence: TGCAGTGCTAGAGTGGAACCGGGAGGGCCGAATGAGCAGTTCTTC.

The V and J genes are TRBV11-3 and TRBJ2-3, with 11 bases matching TRBD1. The CDR3 consists of 16 residues. From germline, CDR1 is SGHNT and CDR2 YENEEA. V lost 7 bases, J lost 3 bases, and 9 bases stayed unmatched. As DNA, the CDR3 is TGTGCCAGCACCAAAAGAAGGGACAGGGGGACAGATACGCAGTATTTT. Encoded protein: CASTKRRDRGTDTQYF.

There are a few counts of this clonotype. The genes are TRBV28 and TRBJ1-2, with D unresolved. CDR3 length equals 15 residues. The V end lost 6 bases, the J end lost 2 bases, and 16 bases lay between the germline ends. Germline V CDR1 and CDR2: MDHEN, SYDVKM. Written as DNA, the CDR3 is TGTGCCAGCAGCATAACCGGGAGTCAGAACTATGGCTACACCTTC. It translates to CASSITGSQNYGYTF.

This clonotype was recorded many times. This rearrangement joins TRBV5-5 to TRBJ2-3; D perhaps matches TRBD2 (6 bases). The CDR3 sequence is 15 residues long. Germline V lookup: CDR1 SGHKS, CDR2 YYEKEE (reference sequence). Trimming shortened V by 0 bases and J by 3 bases, and 11 bases separated the two germline ends. CDR3 in DNA: TGTGCCAGCAGCTTGGTTACAGCGGGTACAGATACGCAGTATTTT. Protein product: CASSLVTAGTDTQYF.